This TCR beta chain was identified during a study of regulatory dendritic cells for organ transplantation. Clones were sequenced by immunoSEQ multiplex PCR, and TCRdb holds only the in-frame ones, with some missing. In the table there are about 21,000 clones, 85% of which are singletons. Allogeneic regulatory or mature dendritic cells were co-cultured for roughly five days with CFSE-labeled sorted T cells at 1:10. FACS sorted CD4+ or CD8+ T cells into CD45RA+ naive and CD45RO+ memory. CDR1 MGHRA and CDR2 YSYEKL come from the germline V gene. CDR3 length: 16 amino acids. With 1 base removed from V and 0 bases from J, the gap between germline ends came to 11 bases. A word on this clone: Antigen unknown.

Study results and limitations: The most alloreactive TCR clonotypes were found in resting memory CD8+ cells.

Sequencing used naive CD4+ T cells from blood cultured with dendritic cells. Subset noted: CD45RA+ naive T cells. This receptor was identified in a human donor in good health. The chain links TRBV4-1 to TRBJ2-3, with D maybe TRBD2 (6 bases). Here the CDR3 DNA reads TGCGCCAGCAGCCAAGCGGGGACTTATAGCACAGATACGCAGTATTTT. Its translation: CASSQAGTYSTDTQYF.